A selection of T cell receptor beta chains follows, all from one sample in a study of T-cell memory formation after mild COVID-19. Using its own MiXCR run on the 5' RACE reads, TCRdb lists one record per CDR3 protein. The table lists tens of thousands of distinct CDR3 sequences, about 14% of them singletons. The specimen sequenced was PBMCs or a T cell subset sorted from them (not recorded which). The source of these receptors is a man aged 18 to 35 who had mild COVID-19 (a few samples of this study predate the infection). Cell type and time point are not known. The CDR3 runs from the conserved cysteine through the conserved F or W. Fields, in order: V gene, clone size, J gene, CDR3 protein. For some rows the clone size is stated as once, few or many, or as a class when expanded; others skip it.

TRBV11-2	few	TRBJ2-3	CASFAGNTDTQYF
TRBV11-2	-	TRBJ2-2	CASSLGPDTGELFF
TRBV4-1	many	TRBJ2-2	CASSQGLAANTGELFF
TRBV4-1	few	TRBJ2-1	CASSQDLNEQFF
TRBV7-2	-	TRBJ2-2	CASSTSIWTGASTGELFF
TRBV5-4	few	TRBJ2-2	CASSLGGAWTGELFF
TRBV12-3/TRBV12-4	many	TRBJ1-3	CASSLGAGSRNTIYF
TRBV4-1	-	TRBJ1-1	CASSQGPLRQGNTEAFF
TRBV7-2	many	TRBJ2-1	CASSPVRLGEQFF
TRBV18	-	TRBJ1-1	CASSGGQGATEAFF
TRBV12-3/TRBV12-4	-	TRBJ2-6	CASSFGGGPANVLTF
TRBV7-9	-	TRBJ2-7	CASSPVEAGPYEQYF
TRBV7-2	-	TRBJ2-1	CASSLAPGQGVGNEQFF
TRBV6-6	many	TRBJ2-5	CASSFAGTSGGIEETQYF
TRBV27	many	TRBJ2-3	CASSLLGGEADTQYF
TRBV4-1	many	TRBJ2-4	CASSSHINQYF
TRBV5-1	few	TRBJ2-3	CASSLTISGTDTQYF
TRBV6-5	-	TRBJ1-1	CASSYSGGSAEAFF
TRBV12-3/TRBV12-4	few	TRBJ2-2	CASSKDRGIRELFF
TRBV7-8	-	TRBJ2-3	CASSPYGGAPDTQYF
TRBV11-2	few	TRBJ2-3	CASSLVGTRTDTQYF
TRBV13	-	TRBJ2-1	CASSLVGPYNEQFF
TRBV11-3	-	TRBJ1-1	CASSLRGQNTEAFF
TRBV6-2/TRBV6-3	few	TRBJ2-2	CASSPRDLLPNTGELFF
TRBV23-1	many	TRBJ2-6	CASRQGGANVLTF
TRBV20-1	few	TRBJ2-1	CSARGRGGHEQFF
TRBV7-3	few	TRBJ2-3	CASSLPSTDTQYF
TRBV6-2/TRBV6-3	-	TRBJ2-2	CASSTGTGETGELFF
TRBV12-3/TRBV12-4	-	TRBJ1-5	CASRGVNQPQHF
TRBV7-9	-	TRBJ2-5	CASSHGGQETQYF
TRBV7-6	-	TRBJ2-4	CASSLEEGIAKNIQYF
TRBV7-8	-	TRBJ2-5	CASSLTSSNLAGPGETQYF
TRBV20-1	-	TRBJ2-1	CSANKGTGNEQFF
TRBV4-1	-	TRBJ2-2	CASSPAGGLDTGELFF
TRBV10-3	-	TRBJ1-2	CAISDPRQGGYYGYTF
TRBV7-2	-	TRBJ2-7	CASSIAGGRREQYF
TRBV6-5	-	TRBJ1-4	CASSQAHRANEKLFF
TRBV5-1	few	TRBJ2-5	CASSLGGREETQYF
TRBV4-3	-	TRBJ2-7	CASSQDRARSYEQYF
TRBV7-8	-	TRBJ2-5	CASSLGGVAETQYF
TRBV6-6	-	TRBJ2-4	CASSEPGLAGGPENIQYF
TRBV19	few	TRBJ1-5	CASTRRGNQPQHF
TRBV9	few	TRBJ1-1	CASSVWGQGTEAFF
TRBV6-2/TRBV6-3	-	TRBJ2-5	CASTLGLAGELQETQYF
TRBV11-2	-	TRBJ1-5	CASSRTLAGQPQHF
TRBV4-3	many	TRBJ1-1	CASSQGLGLEAFF
TRBV10-1	-	TRBJ1-4	CASSEQGARTNEKLFF
TRBV7-9	-	TRBJ1-2	CASSRRDRGSYGYTF
TRBV7-7	-	TRBJ2-7	CASSRDSSSSYEQYF